This T cell receptor beta chain was retrieved from a study of T cell repertoires in cytomegalovirus infection. Study in general: Alongside well-studied HLA-B-restricted CMV epitopes, recently identified HLA-C-restricted CMV epitopes were also used. CMV infection and matching HLA type were both indicated by public TCR beta signatures. Study-wide results and caveats: Based on cumulative public TCR beta family frequency, carriers of CMV plus the relevant HLA were identified. What dominated the ex vivo response were HLA-C-restricted CMV-specific TCR beta clonotypes.

CDR1 is MGHRA and CDR2 is YSYEKL in the germline V gene. This CDR3 has 15 amino acids. Between the trimmed V and J ends, which lost 0 bases and 6 bases, there was a span of 12 bases. Regarding this clonotype: Its antigen is as yet unknown.

MiXCR, run by TCRdb on the reads, gives a single entry per CDR3 protein. The table lists nearly 700,000 distinct CDR3 sequences, 33% of them singletons. The material sequenced was cultured PBMCs, taken from culture after CMV antigen stimulation. The source of this sequence is a human donor in good health (CMV status not recorded). Some clones in this sample may be carry-over from other donors' samples. V and J are TRBV4-1 and TRBJ1-5; D gene ambiguous. CDR3 residues: CASSQDPGMGQPQHF. CDR3 nucleotide sequence: TGCGCCAGCAGCCAAGATCCCGGGATGGGTCAGCCCCAGCATTTT.